Ten or more counts support the clone carrying this T cell receptor (beta chain). The record originates from a study of lung T cells in sarcoidosis with Löfgren's syndrome. Germline CDR1 reads SGHAT; CDR2 reads FQNNGV. V gave up 2 bases and J gave up 3 bases; unmatched junction bases: 9. The CDR3 is made up of 16 amino acids. TCRdb fed the reads into MiXCR, producing one record per CDR3 protein. There are under 20,000 distinct CDR3 sequences in the sample; roughly 21% occur only once, and 0.75% to 0.95% lies in the top ten. The sample was CD4+ T cells from bronchoalveolar lavage. V gene TRBV11-2 combines with J gene TRBJ2-7; 8 positions match TRBD2. This receptor was identified in a human donor with sarcoidosis (Löfgren's syndrome or another form), or a control subject (not recorded which). The CDR3 spells CASSLRSGSRDYEQYF. The CDR3 coding sequence is TGTGCCAGCAGCTTAAGGAGCGGGAGTAGAGACTACGAGCAGTACTTC.